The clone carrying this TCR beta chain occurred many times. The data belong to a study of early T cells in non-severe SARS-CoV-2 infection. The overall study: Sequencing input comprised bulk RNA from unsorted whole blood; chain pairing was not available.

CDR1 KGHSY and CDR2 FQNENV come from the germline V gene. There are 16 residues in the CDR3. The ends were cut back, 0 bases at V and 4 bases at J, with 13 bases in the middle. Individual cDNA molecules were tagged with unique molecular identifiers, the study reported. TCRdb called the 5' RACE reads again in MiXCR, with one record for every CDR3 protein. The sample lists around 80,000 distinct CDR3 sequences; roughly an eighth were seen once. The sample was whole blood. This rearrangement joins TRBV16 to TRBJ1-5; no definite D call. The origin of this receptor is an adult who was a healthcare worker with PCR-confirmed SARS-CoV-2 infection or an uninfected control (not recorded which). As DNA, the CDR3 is TGTGCCAGCAGCCAATCGGCCGGGCAGCTGAATCAGCCCCAGCATTTT. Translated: CASSQSAGQLNQPQHF.